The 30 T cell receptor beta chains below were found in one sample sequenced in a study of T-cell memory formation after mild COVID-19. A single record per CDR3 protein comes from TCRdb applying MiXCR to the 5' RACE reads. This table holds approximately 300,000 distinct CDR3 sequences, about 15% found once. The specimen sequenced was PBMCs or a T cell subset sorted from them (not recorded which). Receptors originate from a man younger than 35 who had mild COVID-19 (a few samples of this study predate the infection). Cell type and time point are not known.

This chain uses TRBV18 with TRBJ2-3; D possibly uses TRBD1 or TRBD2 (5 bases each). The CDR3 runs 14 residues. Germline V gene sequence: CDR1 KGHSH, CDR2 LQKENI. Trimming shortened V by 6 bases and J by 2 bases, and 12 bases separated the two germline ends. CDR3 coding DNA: TGTGCCAGCTCTAGGGACGGAATCACAGATACGCAGTATTTT. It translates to CASSRDGITDTQYF.

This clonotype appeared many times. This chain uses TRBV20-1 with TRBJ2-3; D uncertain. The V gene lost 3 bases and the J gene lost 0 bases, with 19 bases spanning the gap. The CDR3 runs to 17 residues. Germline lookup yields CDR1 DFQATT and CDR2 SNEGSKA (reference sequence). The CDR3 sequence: CSARALRAAASTDTQYF. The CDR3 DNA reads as TGCAGTGCTAGGGCCCTAAGGGCAGCCGCTAGCACAGATACGCAGTATTTT.

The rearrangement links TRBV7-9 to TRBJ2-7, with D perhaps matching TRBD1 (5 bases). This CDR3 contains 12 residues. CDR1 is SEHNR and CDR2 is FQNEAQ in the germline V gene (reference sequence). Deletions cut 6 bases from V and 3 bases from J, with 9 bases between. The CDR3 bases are TGTGCCAGCAGACAAGGGGTCTACGAGCAGTACTTC. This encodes CASRQGVYEQYF.

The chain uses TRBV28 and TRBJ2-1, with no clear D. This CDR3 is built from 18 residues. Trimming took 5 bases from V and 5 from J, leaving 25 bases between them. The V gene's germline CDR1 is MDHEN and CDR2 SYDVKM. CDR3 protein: CASSPSGPRARPHNEQFF. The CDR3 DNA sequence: TGTGCCAGCAGTCCATCAGGTCCCCGCGCGCGGCCCCACAATGAGCAGTTCTTC.

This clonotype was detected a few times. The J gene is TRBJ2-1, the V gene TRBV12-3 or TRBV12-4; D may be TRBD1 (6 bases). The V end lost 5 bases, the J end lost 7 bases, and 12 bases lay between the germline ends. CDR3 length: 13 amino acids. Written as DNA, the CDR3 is TGTGCCAGCAGTGGACAGCTCCAAAATGAGCAGTTCTTC. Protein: CASSGQLQNEQFF.

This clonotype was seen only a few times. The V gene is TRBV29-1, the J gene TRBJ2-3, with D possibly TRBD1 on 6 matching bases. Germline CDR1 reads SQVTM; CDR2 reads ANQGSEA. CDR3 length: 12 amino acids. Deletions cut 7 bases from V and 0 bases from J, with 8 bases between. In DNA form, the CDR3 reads TGCAGCGCCGGACAGAGCACAGATACGCAGTATTTT. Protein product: CSAGQSTDTQYF.

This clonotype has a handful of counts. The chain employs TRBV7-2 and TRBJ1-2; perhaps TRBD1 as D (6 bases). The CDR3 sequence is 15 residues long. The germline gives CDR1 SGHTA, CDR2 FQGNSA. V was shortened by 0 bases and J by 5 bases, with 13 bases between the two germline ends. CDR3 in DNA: TGTGCCAGCAGCTTAGCCAGGACAGACCTGTATGGCTACACCTTC. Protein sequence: CASSLARTDLYGYTF.

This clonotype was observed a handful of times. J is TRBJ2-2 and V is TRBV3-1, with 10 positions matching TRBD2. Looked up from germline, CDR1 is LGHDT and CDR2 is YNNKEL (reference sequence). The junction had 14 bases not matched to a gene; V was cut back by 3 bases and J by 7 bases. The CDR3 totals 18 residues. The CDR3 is CASSQAAGGPIGIGELFF. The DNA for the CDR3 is TGTGCCAGCAGCCAGGCAGCGGGGGGGCCAATTGGCATCGGGGAGCTGTTTTTT. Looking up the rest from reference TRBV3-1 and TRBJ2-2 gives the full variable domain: DTAVSQTPKYLVTQMGNDKSIKCEQNLGHDTMYWYKQDSKKFLKIMFSYNNKELIINETVPNRFSPKSPDKAHLNLHINSLELGDSAVYFCASSQAAGGPIGIGELFFGEGSRLTVL.

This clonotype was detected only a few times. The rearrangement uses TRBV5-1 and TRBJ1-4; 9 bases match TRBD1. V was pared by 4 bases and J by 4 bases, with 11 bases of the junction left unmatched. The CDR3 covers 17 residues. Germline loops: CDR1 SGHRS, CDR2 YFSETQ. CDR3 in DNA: TGCGCCAGCAGCATACAGGGACAGGGAGGAGGTAATGAAAAACTGTTTTTT. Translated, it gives CASSIQGQGGGNEKLFF.

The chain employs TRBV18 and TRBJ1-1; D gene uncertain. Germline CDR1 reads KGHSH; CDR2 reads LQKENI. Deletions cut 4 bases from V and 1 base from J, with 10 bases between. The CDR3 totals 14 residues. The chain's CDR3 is CASSRAPPNTEAFF. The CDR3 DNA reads TGTGCCAGCTCACGGGCACCCCCGAACACTGAAGCTTTCTTT.

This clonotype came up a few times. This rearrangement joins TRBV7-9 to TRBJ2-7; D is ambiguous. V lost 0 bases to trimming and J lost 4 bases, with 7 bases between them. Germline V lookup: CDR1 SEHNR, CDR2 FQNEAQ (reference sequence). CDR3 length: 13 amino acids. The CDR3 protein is CASSLASSYEQYV. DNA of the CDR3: TGTGCCAGCAGCTTAGCTTCCAGTTACGAGCAGTACGTC.

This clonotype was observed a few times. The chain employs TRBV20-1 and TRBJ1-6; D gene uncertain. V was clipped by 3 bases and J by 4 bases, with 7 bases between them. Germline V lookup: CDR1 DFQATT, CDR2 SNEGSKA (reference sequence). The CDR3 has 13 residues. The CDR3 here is CSARRDYNSPLHF. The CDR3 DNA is TGCAGTGCTAGGCGGGATTATAATTCACCCCTCCACTTT.

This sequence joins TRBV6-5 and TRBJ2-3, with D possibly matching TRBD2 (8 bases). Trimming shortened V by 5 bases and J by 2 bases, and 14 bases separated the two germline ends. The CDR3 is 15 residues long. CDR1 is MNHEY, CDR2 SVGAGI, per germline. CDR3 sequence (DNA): TGTGCCAGCAGTCCGGGGGGGACAGCCACAGATACGCAGTATTTT. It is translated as CASSPGGTATDTQYF.

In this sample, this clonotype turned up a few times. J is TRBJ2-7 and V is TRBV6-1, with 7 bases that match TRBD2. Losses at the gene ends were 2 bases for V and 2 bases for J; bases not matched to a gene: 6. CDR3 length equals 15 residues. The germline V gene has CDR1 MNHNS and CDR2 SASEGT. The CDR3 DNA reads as TGTGCCAGCAGTGAAAACTCAGCGGGGACCTACGAGCAGTACTTC. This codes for CASSENSAGTYEQYF.

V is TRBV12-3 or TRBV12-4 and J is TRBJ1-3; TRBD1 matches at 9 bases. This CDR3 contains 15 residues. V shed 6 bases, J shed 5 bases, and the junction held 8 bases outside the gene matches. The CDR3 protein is CASSPGTGPRNTIYF. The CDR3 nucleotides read TGTGCCAGCAGCCCAGGGACAGGGCCTCGAAACACCATATATTTT.

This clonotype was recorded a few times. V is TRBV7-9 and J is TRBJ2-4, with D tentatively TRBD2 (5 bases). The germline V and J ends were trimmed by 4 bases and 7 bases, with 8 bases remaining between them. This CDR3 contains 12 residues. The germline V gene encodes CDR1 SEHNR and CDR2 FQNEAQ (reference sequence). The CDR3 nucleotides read TGTGCCAGCAGCTACGGGGAGAACATTCAGTACTTC. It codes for CASSYGENIQYF.

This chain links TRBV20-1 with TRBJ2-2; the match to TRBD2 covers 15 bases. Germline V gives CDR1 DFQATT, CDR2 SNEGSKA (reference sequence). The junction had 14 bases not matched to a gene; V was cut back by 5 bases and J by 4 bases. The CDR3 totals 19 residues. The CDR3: CSAPKGLAGGSRVTGELFF. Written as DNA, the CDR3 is TGCAGTGCTCCAAAGGGACTAGCGGGGGGATCGCGAGTCACCGGGGAGCTGTTTTTT.

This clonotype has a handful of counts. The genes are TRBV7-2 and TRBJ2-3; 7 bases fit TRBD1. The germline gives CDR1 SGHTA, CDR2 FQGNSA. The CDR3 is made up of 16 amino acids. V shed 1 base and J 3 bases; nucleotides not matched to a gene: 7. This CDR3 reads CASSLVYGDRTDTQYF. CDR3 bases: TGTGCCAGCAGCTTAGTCTACGGGGACAGAACAGATACGCAGTATTTT.

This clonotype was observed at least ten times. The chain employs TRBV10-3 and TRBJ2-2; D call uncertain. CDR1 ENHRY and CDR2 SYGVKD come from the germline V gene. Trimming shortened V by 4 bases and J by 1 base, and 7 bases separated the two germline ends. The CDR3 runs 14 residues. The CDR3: CAISGPRNTGELFF. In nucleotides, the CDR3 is TGTGCCATCAGTGGCCCTAGGAACACCGGGGAGCTGTTTTTT.

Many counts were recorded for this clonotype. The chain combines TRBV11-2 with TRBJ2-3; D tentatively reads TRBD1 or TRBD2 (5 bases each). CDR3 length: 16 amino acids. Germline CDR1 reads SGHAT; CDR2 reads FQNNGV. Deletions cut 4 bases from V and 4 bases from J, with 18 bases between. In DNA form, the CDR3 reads TGTGCCAGCAGCTCCTTCCGGGACCCCCCGCCAGATACGCAGTATTTT. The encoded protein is CASSSFRDPPPDTQYF.

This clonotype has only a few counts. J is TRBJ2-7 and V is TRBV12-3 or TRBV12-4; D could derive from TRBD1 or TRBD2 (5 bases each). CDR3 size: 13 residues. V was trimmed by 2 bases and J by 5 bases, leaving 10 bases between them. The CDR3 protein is CASSLTGPNEQYF. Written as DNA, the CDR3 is TGTGCCAGCAGTTTAACGGGACCTAACGAGCAGTACTTC.

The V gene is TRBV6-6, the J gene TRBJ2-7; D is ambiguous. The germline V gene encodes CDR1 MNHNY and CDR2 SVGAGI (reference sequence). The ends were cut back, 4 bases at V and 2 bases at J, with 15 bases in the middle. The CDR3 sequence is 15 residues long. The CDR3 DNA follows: TGTGCCAGCAGTTCGCCGGGCCCCAAGACCTACGAGCAGTACTTC. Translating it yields CASSSPGPKTYEQYF.

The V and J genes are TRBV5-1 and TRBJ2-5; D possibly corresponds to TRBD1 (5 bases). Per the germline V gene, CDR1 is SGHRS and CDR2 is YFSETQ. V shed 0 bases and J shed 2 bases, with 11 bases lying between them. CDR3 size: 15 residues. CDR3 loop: CASSLGWGRQETQYF. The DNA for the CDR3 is TGCGCCAGCAGCTTGGGGTGGGGCAGACAAGAGACCCAGTACTTC.

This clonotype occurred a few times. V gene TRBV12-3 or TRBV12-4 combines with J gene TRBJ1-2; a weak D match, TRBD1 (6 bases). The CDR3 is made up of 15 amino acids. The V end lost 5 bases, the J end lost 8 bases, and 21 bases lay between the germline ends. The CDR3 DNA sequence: TGTGCCAGCAGTCCCCACGTGGCCACAGGGAACGGCTACACCTTC. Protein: CASSPHVATGNGYTF.

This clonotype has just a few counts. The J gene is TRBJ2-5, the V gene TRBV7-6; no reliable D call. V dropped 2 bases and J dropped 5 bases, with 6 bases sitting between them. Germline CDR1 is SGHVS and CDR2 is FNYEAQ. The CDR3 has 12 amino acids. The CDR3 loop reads CASSLSMETQYF. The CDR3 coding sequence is TGTGCCAGCAGCTTAAGCATGGAGACCCAGTACTTC.

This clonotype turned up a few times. The CDR3 loop reads CASSSGRDTNSNTEAFF. As DNA, the CDR3 is TGTGCCAGCAGTTCCGGACGGGACACCAATTCGAACACTGAAGCTTTCTTT. This chain uses TRBV7-9 with TRBJ1-1; D might be TRBD1 (6 bases). V was shortened by 6 bases and J by 1 base, with 21 bases between the two germline ends. This CDR3 comprises 17 residues. Germline CDR1 reads SEHNR; CDR2 reads FQNEAQ (reference sequence).

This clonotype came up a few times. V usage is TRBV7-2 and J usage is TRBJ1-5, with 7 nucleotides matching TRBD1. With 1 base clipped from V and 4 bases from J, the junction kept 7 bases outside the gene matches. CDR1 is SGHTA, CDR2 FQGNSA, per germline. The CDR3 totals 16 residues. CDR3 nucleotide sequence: TGTGCCAGCAGCTTAGAGGGGACAGCCCGGAATCAGCCCCAGCATTTT. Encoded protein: CASSLEGTARNQPQHF.

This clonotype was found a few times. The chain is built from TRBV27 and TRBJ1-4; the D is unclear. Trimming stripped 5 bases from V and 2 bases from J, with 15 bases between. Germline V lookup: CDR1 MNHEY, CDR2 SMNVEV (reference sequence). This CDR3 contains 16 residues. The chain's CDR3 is CASSTNSLYTNEKLFF. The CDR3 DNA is TGTGCCAGCAGTACCAATAGCTTGTATACTAATGAAAAACTGTTTTTT.

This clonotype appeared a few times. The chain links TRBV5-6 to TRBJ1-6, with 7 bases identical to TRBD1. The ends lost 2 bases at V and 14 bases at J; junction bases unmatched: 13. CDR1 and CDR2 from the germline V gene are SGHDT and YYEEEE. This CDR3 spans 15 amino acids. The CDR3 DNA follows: TGTGCCAGCAGCTTTGCTGCCCAGGGGCAGGGGGCCCTCCACTTT. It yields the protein CASSFAAQGQGALHF. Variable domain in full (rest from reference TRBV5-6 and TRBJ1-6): DAGVTQSPTHLIKTRGQQVTLRCSPKSGHDTVSWYQQALGQGPQFIFQYYEEEERQRGNFPDRFSGHQFPNYSSELNVNALLLGDSALYLCASSFAAQGQGALHFGNGTRLTVT.

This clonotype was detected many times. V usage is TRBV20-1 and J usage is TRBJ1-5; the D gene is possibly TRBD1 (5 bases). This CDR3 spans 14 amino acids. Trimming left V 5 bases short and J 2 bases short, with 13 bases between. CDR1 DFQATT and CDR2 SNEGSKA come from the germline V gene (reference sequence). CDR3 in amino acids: CSAEPGSGNQPQHF. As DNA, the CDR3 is TGCAGTGCTGAGCCAGGGTCTGGCAATCAGCCCCAGCATTTT.